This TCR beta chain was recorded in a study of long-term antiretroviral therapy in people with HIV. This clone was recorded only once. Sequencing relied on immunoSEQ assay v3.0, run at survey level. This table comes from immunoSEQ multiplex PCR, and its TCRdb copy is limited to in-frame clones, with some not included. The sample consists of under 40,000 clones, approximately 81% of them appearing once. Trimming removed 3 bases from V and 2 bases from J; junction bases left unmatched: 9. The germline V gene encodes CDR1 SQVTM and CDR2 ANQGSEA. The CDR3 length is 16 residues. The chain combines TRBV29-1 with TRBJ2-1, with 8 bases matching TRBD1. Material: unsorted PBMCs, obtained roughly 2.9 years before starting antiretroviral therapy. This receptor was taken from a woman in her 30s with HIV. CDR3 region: CSVDSVAGGAYNEQFF. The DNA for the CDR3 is TGCAGCGTTGATTCGGTGGCAGGGGGCGCCTACAATGAGCAGTTCTTC.